The clone carrying this TCR beta chain showed up many times. Its antigen is currently unknown. These data originate in a study of T cells in Graves' hyperthyroidism and ophthalmopathy. Study-level information: Staff took peripheral blood when the initial diagnosis was made, before any treatment began.

Graves' hyperthyroidism without ophthalmopathy progression within 18 months was termed stable. Patients aged 18 to 65 with hyperthyroidism were newly diagnosed, with duration under 2 months. TCR beta CDR3 region amplification was performed from RNA transcripts. The study used the HTBI primer set for a first-round RT-PCR of the TCR CDR3. MiXCR, run by TCRdb on the multiplex PCR reads, gives a single entry per CDR3 protein. The sample lists a few hundred thousand distinct CDR3 sequences; around 15% were seen once. Findings and limits, study-wide: Ophthalmopathy and stable hyperthyroidism were told apart by a 13 V-J model.

This CDR3 comprises 15 residues. V shed 7 bases and J 2 bases; nucleotides not matched to a gene: 9. Per germline, CDR1 SGHAT and CDR2 FQNNGV. The chain employs TRBV11-2 and TRBJ2-5; 8 nucleotides agree with TRBD2. This clonotype originated in a young woman with Graves' hyperthyroidism. The sequencing input was blood. The CDR3 nucleotides read TGTGCCAGCACAAGCGGGGGAACGGTTCAAGAGACCCAGTACTTC. It yields the protein CASTSGGTVQETQYF.